The 32 T cell receptor beta chains below were found in one sample sequenced in a study of blood T cell repertoires in COVID-19. Some clones are missing from TCRdb's copy, which holds only in-frame ones; the method was immunoSEQ multiplex PCR. The sample lists 110,000 to 150,000 clones; 85% to 90% were seen once. Sequenced sample: peripheral blood. The source of these receptors is a woman aged 60-75 years with acute or convalescent COVID-19.

The J gene is TRBJ2-1, the V gene TRBV5-1; 10 bases are shared with TRBD2. CDR3 length equals 15 residues. Germline V CDR1 and CDR2: SGHRS, YFSETQ. V lost 0 bases, J lost 7 bases, and 4 bases stayed unmatched. The CDR3 DNA reads as TGCGCCAGCAGCTTGGTCACTAGCGGGGCGAATGAGCAGTTCTTC. This codes for CASSLVTSGANEQFF.

Points on this clone: A junction end diverges from the germline sequence, so it may reflect a read error. The genes are TRBV7-7 and TRBJ2-3, with D tentatively TRBD2 (7 bases). The CDR3 is 14 residues long. Germline V gene lookup returns CDR1 SSHAT and CDR2 FNYEAQ (reference sequence). This CDR3 reads CASSLAGATDTQYF. CDR3 coding DNA: TGTGCTAGCAGCTTGGCGGGGGCCACAGATACGCAGTATTTT.

The chain is built from TRBV30 and TRBJ1-5, with 9 nucleotides matching TRBD1. CDR3 size: 14 residues. The ends lost 0 bases at V and 6 bases at J; junction bases unmatched: 3. CDR1 GTSNPN and CDR2 SVGIG come from the germline V gene (reference sequence). The CDR3 is CAWSVLGQGQPQHF. CDR3 DNA sequence: TGTGCCTGGAGTGTACTGGGACAGGGTCAGCCCCAGCATTTT.

The rearrangement uses TRBV6-5 and TRBJ1-5; D is unclear. V lost 7 bases and J 0 bases, leaving 13 bases between the germline ends. CDR1 is MNHEY and CDR2 is SVGAGI in the germline V gene. This CDR3 region has 15 residues. CDR3 coding DNA: TGTGCCAGCACCTGGGGAGCCGATAGCAATCAGCCCCAGCATTTT. It specifies CASTWGADSNQPQHF.

Points on this clone: The sample holds other DNA sequences that translate to the same CDR3. J is TRBJ2-5 and V is TRBV5-1, with D maybe TRBD1 (6 bases). The V gene's germline CDR1 is SGHRS and CDR2 YFSETQ. The germline V and J ends were trimmed by 0 bases and 2 bases, with 8 bases remaining between them. This CDR3 region has 14 residues. The CDR3 protein is CASSLGQAQETQYF. The CDR3 nucleotides read TGCGCCAGCAGCTTGGGACAGGCACAAGAGACCCAGTACTTC. The variable domain in full, with the rest retrieved from reference TRBV5-1 and TRBJ2-5, is KAGVTQTPRYLIKTRGQQVTLSCSPISGHRSVSWYQQTPGQGLQFLFEYFSETQRNKGNFPGRFSGRQFSNSRSEMNVSTLELGDSALYLCASSLGQAQETQYFGPGTRLLVL.

This chain uses TRBV12-3 or TRBV12-4 with TRBJ2-1; possibly TRBD2 for D (5 bases). V lost 5 bases, J lost 4 bases, and 9 bases lay in between. CDR3 length: 13 amino acids. The CDR3 protein is CASSMRAYNEQFF. The CDR3 region has the DNA TGTGCCAGCAGTATGAGGGCTTACAATGAGCAGTTCTTC.

The chain employs TRBV3-1 (or the pseudogene TRBV3-2) and TRBJ2-6, with 14 bases lining up with TRBD2. The CDR3 is made up of 19 amino acids. The ends lost 1 base at V and 2 bases at J; junction bases unmatched: 4. CDR1 LGHDT and CDR2 YNNKEL come from the germline V gene (reference sequence). The CDR3: CASSQGPGLAGAGANVLTF. The CDR3 DNA is TGTGCCAGCAGCCAAGGCCCGGGACTAGCGGGGGCTGGGGCCAACGTCCTGACTTTC.

V is TRBV6-5 and J is TRBJ2-7; 7 positions agree with TRBD1. In germline, CDR1 is MNHEY, CDR2 SVGAGI. Unmatched junction bases numbered 7, after V lost 10 bases and J lost 1 base. The CDR3 is 13 residues long. The CDR3: CATLGQPSYEQYF. The CDR3 nucleotides read TGTGCCACCCTGGGACAGCCATCCTACGAGCAGTACTTC.

This clone was counted a few times. The chain uses TRBV11-3 and TRBJ2-3, with TRBD1 matching 8 bases. Germline V gene data show CDR1 as SGHNT and CDR2 as YENEEA. With 4 bases clipped from V and 2 bases from J, the junction kept 17 bases outside the gene matches. The CDR3 sequence is 19 residues long. The CDR3 sequence: CASSSIRSRGQFDTDTQYF. The CDR3 nucleotides read TGTGCCAGCAGCTCCATCCGAAGCAGGGGGCAGTTCGACACAGATACGCAGTATTTT. The full variable domain, its missing parts supplied by reference TRBV11-3 and TRBJ2-3, is EAGVVQSPRYKIIEKKQPVAFWCNPISGHNTLYWYLQNLGQGPELLIRYENEEAVDDSQLPKDRFSAERLKGVDSTLKIQPAELGDSAVYLCASSSIRSRGQFDTDTQYFGPGTRLTVL.

This chain links TRBV6-5 with TRBJ1-1; tentative D call: TRBD1 (5 bases). The CDR3 has 13 residues. Trimming removed 2 bases from V and 6 bases from J, with 10 bases in between. Germline CDR1 MNHEY, CDR2 SVGAGI. The CDR3 DNA reads TGTGCCAGCAGTTACCAGGGCAGCCCTGAAGCTTTCTTT. It codes for CASSYQGSPEAFF.

This chain uses TRBV6-5 with TRBJ2-3, with D unresolved. The V end was cut by 2 bases, the J end by 2 bases, with 8 bases between. CDR1 and CDR2 from the germline V gene are MNHEY and SVGAGI. This CDR3 comprises 14 residues. The CDR3 spells CASSYASATDTQYF. The DNA for the CDR3 is TGTGCCAGCAGTTACGCGTCTGCCACAGATACGCAGTATTTT.

The chain carries TRBV5-4 and TRBJ1-3; D is uncertain. Germline V gene lookup returns CDR1 SGHNT and CDR2 YYREEE (reference sequence). CDR3 size: 14 residues. V was shortened by 4 bases and J by 2 bases, with 10 bases between the two germline ends. The CDR3 sequence is CASSVGGTGNTIYF. The CDR3, as DNA: TGTGCCAGCAGCGTCGGAGGGACTGGAAACACCATATATTTT. The full variable domain, its missing parts supplied by reference TRBV5-4 and TRBJ1-3, is ETGVTQSPTHLIKTRGQQVTLRCSSQSGHNTVSWYQQALGQGPQFIFQYYREEENGRGNFPPRFSGLQFPNYSSELNVNALELDDSALYLCASSVGGTGNTIYFGEGSWLTVV.

The rearrangement joins TRBV10-3 to TRBJ2-5; D is perhaps TRBD2 (7 bases). This CDR3 has 14 amino acids. Germline values: CDR1 ENHRY, CDR2 SYGVKD. V dropped 4 bases and J dropped 5 bases, with 14 bases sitting between them. CDR3 coding DNA: TGTGCCATCAGTGGTTACGGGGGGCTGGAGACCCAGTACTTC. It codes for CAISGYGGLETQYF.

The CDR3 coding sequence is TGTGCCAGCTCCCCTTCTCCGCGACAGCTCTACTCCTACAATGAGCAGTTCTTC. Translated, it gives CASSPSPRQLYSYNEQFF. J is TRBJ2-1 and V is TRBV27, with D possibly matching TRBD1 (5 bases). CDR3 length: 18 amino acids. The germline V gene encodes CDR1 MNHEY and CDR2 SMNVEV (reference sequence). Trimming cost V 8 bases and J 0 bases, with 23 bases left between them.

This clone has more than one count but fewer than ten. The chain combines TRBV5-4 with TRBJ2-7; TRBD1 agrees at 8 bases. Looked up from germline, CDR1 is SGHNT and CDR2 is YYREEE (reference sequence). Trimming removed 1 base from V and 4 bases from J; junction bases left unmatched: 1. The CDR3 loop spans 13 amino acids. CDR3 residues: CASSLTGGYEQYF. Here the CDR3 DNA reads TGTGCCAGCAGCTTGACAGGGGGGTACGAGCAGTACTTC. Full variable domain (rest looked up from reference TRBV5-4 and TRBJ2-7): ETGVTQSPTHLIKTRGQQVTLRCSSQSGHNTVSWYQQALGQGPQFIFQYYREEENGRGNFPPRFSGLQFPNYSSELNVNALELDDSALYLCASSLTGGYEQYFGPGTRLTVT.

The chain is built from TRBV6-5 and TRBJ2-5, with 11 nucleotides matching TRBD2. V dropped 2 bases and J dropped 2; count of bases not matched to a gene: 4. This CDR3 has 16 residues. Germline CDR1 and CDR2: MNHEY and SVGAGI. Here the CDR3 reads CASSYVRTSGQETQYF. In nucleotides, the CDR3 is TGTGCCAGCAGTTACGTCCGGACTAGCGGGCAAGAGACCCAGTACTTC.

The CDR3 sequence is CASNNNRDRSSEQYF. For the CDR3, the DNA is TGCGCCAGCAACAACAACCGGGACAGGAGTTCCGAGCAGTACTTC. The chain uses TRBV23-1 and TRBJ2-7; 8 bases fit TRBD1. TRBV23-1 is sorted into the ORF group, with uncertain function. There are 15 residues in the CDR3. V trimming: 7 bases; J trimming: 6 bases; junction bases outside the gene matches: 14.

This chain uses TRBV5-1 with TRBJ1-2, with TRBD1 matching 8 bases. V was clipped by 4 bases and J by 7 bases; unmatched bases: 9. The CDR3 is made up of 14 amino acids. In germline, CDR1 is SGHRS, CDR2 YFSETQ. The CDR3 DNA reads TGCGCCAGCAGCCCCGGACAGGGAACCGGTGGCTACACCTTC. Translated: CASSPGQGTGGYTF.

The chain is built from TRBV19 and TRBJ2-4; 8 bases are a match to TRBD2. J was trimmed by 1 base and V by 10 bases; bases with no gene match: 27. Germline CDR1 LNHDA, CDR2 SQIVND (reference sequence). The CDR3 runs to 21 residues. CDR3 nucleotides: TGTGCCACCTCCTCCAAGGGGCTAGCGGGTCTCCAAAGCCGGGCCAAAAACATTCAGTACTTC. It encodes CATSSKGLAGLQSRAKNIQYF.

This clone has just one count. DNA for the CDR3: TGTGCCAGCAGTTACCCGGACAGGGGGCGGAACACCATATATTTT. Its protein is CASSYPDRGRNTIYF. This chain links TRBV6-5 with TRBJ1-3; 11 nucleotides agree with TRBD1. The trim removed 2 bases at V and 7 bases at J, leaving 4 bases unmatched. The CDR3 extends over 15 amino acids. Per the germline V gene, CDR1 is MNHEY and CDR2 is SVGAGI.

V and J are TRBV5-4 and TRBJ2-2; 7 positions match TRBD1. This CDR3 comprises 14 residues. The germline gives CDR1 SGHNT, CDR2 YYREEE (reference sequence). After removal of 2 bases from V and 7 bases from J, the junction contained 5 bases not matched to a gene. CDR3 bases: TGTGCCAGCAGCTTTCCGACAGGGAACGGGGAGCTGTTTTTT. This translates into CASSFPTGNGELFF. The variable domain in full, with the rest retrieved from reference TRBV5-4 and TRBJ2-2, is ETGVTQSPTHLIKTRGQQVTLRCSSQSGHNTVSWYQQALGQGPQFIFQYYREEENGRGNFPPRFSGLQFPNYSSELNVNALELDDSALYLCASSFPTGNGELFFGEGSRLTVL.

This clone was counted between two and nine times. The rearrangement joins TRBV18 to TRBJ1-1; D call uncertain. This CDR3 is 13 amino acids long. Trimming took off 4 bases at V and 0 bases at J, with 6 bases between the two ends. Germline lookup yields CDR1 KGHSH and CDR2 LQKENI. CDR3 sequence: CASSQQLNTEAFF. The DNA of the CDR3 is TGTGCCAGCTCACAACAGTTGAACACTGAAGCTTTCTTT.

The sample holds a few counts of this clone. The J gene is TRBJ2-3, the V gene TRBV30, with 7 bases matching TRBD2. After removal of 3 bases from V and 5 bases from J, the junction contained 14 bases not matched to a gene. CDR1 and CDR2 from the germline V gene are GTSNPN and SVGIG (reference sequence). The CDR3 length is 16 residues. The CDR3 sequence: CAWSLSGGGPEDTQYF. CDR3 coding DNA: TGTGCCTGGAGCCTATCTGGGGGGGGACCTGAAGATACGCAGTATTTT.

In its sample, this clone was seen a few times. The rearrangement joins TRBV27 to TRBJ1-5, with a weak D call TRBD1 (5 bases). The germline gives CDR1 MNHEY, CDR2 SMNVEV (reference sequence). This CDR3 has 14 amino acids. The ends were cut back, 6 bases at V and 0 bases at J, with 9 bases in the middle. The CDR3 DNA sequence: TGTGCCAGCAGGCAGGGCAATAGCAATCAGCCCCAGCATTTT. Protein product: CASRQGNSNQPQHF.

There are a few counts of this clone. This chain connects TRBV10-3 to TRBJ2-2; 10 bases are a match to TRBD1. There are 13 residues in the CDR3. Germline V gene data show CDR1 as ENHRY and CDR2 as SYGVKD. Germline trimming cut 10 bases from V and 3 bases from J; bases unmatched to any gene: 2. DNA for the CDR3: TGTGCCACCGGGACAGGGGACACCGGGGAGCTGTTTTTT. Translation: CATGTGDTGELFF.

V usage is TRBV7-2 and J usage is TRBJ2-5; D unresolved. Per germline, CDR1 SGHTA and CDR2 FQGNSA. The CDR3 covers 15 residues. Trimming left V 7 bases short and J 3 bases short, with 18 bases between. The CDR3 loop reads CASTLGRLTEETQYF. DNA for the CDR3: TGTGCCAGCACCCTAGGTAGATTGACTGAAGAGACCCAGTACTTC.

The chain uses TRBV4-2 and TRBJ1-2; no firm D call. This CDR3 comprises 12 residues. Trimming left V 1 base short and J 6 bases short, with 6 bases between. CDR1 LGHNA and CDR2 YNFKEQ come from the germline V gene. CDR3 nucleotides: TGTGCCAGCAGCCAAGGGGAGAATGGCTACACCTTC. The encoded protein is CASSQGENGYTF.

The CDR3 loop reads CASSLYRPPGGMGNIQYF. CDR3 DNA: TGTGCCAGCAGTTTATATCGGCCCCCAGGGGGCATGGGAAACATTCAGTACTTC. The rearrangement uses TRBV28 and TRBJ2-4; TRBD1 matches 8 bases. Trimming took 1 base from V and 6 from J; bases not matched to a gene: 14. Germline assignment: CDR1 MDHEN and CDR2 SYDVKM. The CDR3 sequence is 18 residues long.

The chain is built from TRBV5-1 and TRBJ1-2; D remains unclear. The CDR3 spans 15 residues. CDR1 SGHRS and CDR2 YFSETQ come from the germline V gene. Trimming pared 4 bases from V and 0 bases from J, leaving 13 bases between. This chain's CDR3 is CASSPGPGANYGYTF. CDR3 DNA sequence: TGCGCCAGCAGCCCCGGTCCGGGAGCTAACTATGGCTACACCTTC.

The chain combines TRBV29-1 with TRBJ1-1; D is unclear. In germline, CDR1 is SQVTM, CDR2 ANQGSEA. V was pared by 3 bases and J by 1 base, with 6 bases between. The CDR3 is 12 residues long. CDR3 loop: CSVDSGNTEAFF. The CDR3, as DNA: TGCAGCGTTGACAGCGGGAACACTGAAGCTTTCTTT.

The genes are TRBV4-2 and TRBJ2-5; 13 nucleotides agree with TRBD2. The ends lost 4 bases at V and 4 bases at J; junction bases unmatched: 12. This CDR3 is 18 amino acids long. Germline loops: CDR1 LGHNA, CDR2 YNFKEQ. CDR3 amino acids: CASSPWTSGGLSGETQYF. The CDR3 DNA is TGTGCCAGCAGCCCCTGGACTAGCGGGGGCCTGTCGGGAGAGACCCAGTACTTC.

The chain links TRBV6-5 to TRBJ1-6, with 7 bases that match TRBD1. Germline CDR1 is MNHEY and CDR2 is SVGAGI. V trimming: 6 bases; J trimming: 6 bases; junction bases outside the gene matches: 8. There are 15 residues in the CDR3. The DNA of the CDR3 is TGTGCCAGCAGGCGGGACAGTAGAGTTAATTCACCCCTCCACTTT. It translates to CASRRDSRVNSPLHF.